This T cell receptor (beta chain) was captured by sequencing in a study of cytomegalovirus exposure and HLA in healthy donors. Whole-study context: Per a later analysis, the approximately 700 first-cohort and under 150 validation repertoires shared one platform.

Separate from the roughly 610-subject first cohort, the approximately 130-subject validation cohort was the one that the donors belonged to. About this clone itself: No antigen is known for it.

TCRdb's copy holds only in-frame clones and misses some; the assay was immunoSEQ multiplex PCR. The sample records some 180,000 clones, around 86% being singletons. Findings of the study overall: The authors enumerated 150 to 200 TCR beta chains as linked to cytomegalovirus.

The CDR3 consists of 18 residues. The V and J ends lost 4 bases and 0 bases, in that order; junction bases with no gene match: 12. Germline V gene data show CDR1 as SQVTM and CDR2 as ANQGSEA. V gene TRBV29-1 combines with J gene TRBJ2-1, with TRBD2 matching 10 bases. Sequenced sample: PBMCs. This sequence originates from a man aged 30-40 years in good health and CMV-seropositive. CDR3 protein: CSVGGLADAVSSYNEQFF. DNA of the CDR3: TGCAGCGTTGGAGGACTAGCGGACGCCGTGAGCTCCTACAATGAGCAGTTCTTC.